This T cell receptor (beta chain) was retrieved from a study of blood T cells in healthy people across ages. Study results and caveats: PBMC samples, being unsorted, prevented any conclusive comparison of naive and antigen-experienced cells. Those diversity estimates obtained from one million T cells were thought to be underestimates.

With a J-beta primer mix and a sample-barcoded 5' primer, a second PCR ran about 7 to 12 cycles. TCRdb re-called the 5' RACE reads through MiXCR, storing one row per CDR3 protein. The data contain approximately 800,000 distinct CDR3 sequences, around 68% of them singletons. As to this clonotype: The antigen is unknown.

There were healthy Caucasian individuals from Russia, aged roughly 6 to 90, serving as donors. Trimming took off 0 bases at V and 4 bases at J, with 7 bases between the two ends. The germline CDR1 and CDR2 sequences are SGDLS and YYNGEE. The CDR3 is made up of 14 amino acids. J is TRBJ1-4 and V is TRBV9; possible D gene TRBD1, 6 bases. The clonotype was recovered from a man aged 30 to 45 in good health. The specimen sequenced was blood. CDR3 protein: CASSVAGDNEKLFF. Written as DNA, the CDR3 is TGTGCCAGCAGCGTAGCAGGGGATAATGAAAAACTGTTTTTT. The full variable domain, rest sourced from reference TRBV9 and TRBJ1-4, is DSGVTQTPKHLITATGQRVTLRCSPRSGDLSVYWYQQSLDQGLQFLIQYYNGEERAKGNILERFSAQQFPDLHSELNLSSLELGDSALYFCASSVAGDNEKLFFGSGTQLSVL.